One and the same sample provided the 5 T cell receptor beta chains below, sequenced in a study of regulatory T cells in long-lasting Graves disease. Both iRepertoire HTBI primers and Arm-PCR of CDR3 regions were used to build the TCR beta libraries. TCRdb re-analysed the multiplex PCR reads in MiXCR, keeping a single row per CDR3 protein. The table has approximately 470,000 distinct CDR3 sequences, about a fifth seen once. Time point in this sample: persistent/refractory GD, antithyroid drugs over 5 years with positive TRAb. Scientists built the TCR library using RNA that was extracted from PBMCs. Material: peripheral blood mononuclear cells (PBMCs), obtained when the disease was refractory, from a patient treated with antithyroid drugs. These receptors originate from a female donor with Graves disease.

This chain connects TRBV28 to TRBJ2-3, with 10 bases that match TRBD2. CDR1 is MDHEN and CDR2 is SYDVKM in the germline V gene. Trimming took 5 bases from V and 4 from J; bases not matched to a gene: 9. The CDR3 is 16 residues long. The CDR3 nucleotides are TGTGCCAGCAGTGGTCCGGGACTAGCGTCGGCAGATACGCAGTATTTT. Residues: CASSGPGLASADTQYF.

In its sample, this clonotype was seen many times. CDR3 nucleotides: TGCGCCAGCAGCTTCGACTCCCCCGTCGACGAGCAGTACTTC. It codes for CASSFDSPVDEQYF. The V call is TRBV5-1, the J call TRBJ2-7; D not resolved. Germline V gives CDR1 SGHRS, CDR2 YFSETQ. This CDR3 has 14 amino acids. With 2 bases removed from V and 5 bases from J, the gap between germline ends came to 14 bases.

There are many counts of this clonotype. The chain couples TRBV28 to TRBJ1-5, with TRBD1 matching over 8 bases. Germline CDR1 is MDHEN and CDR2 is SYDVKM. Trimming cost V 7 bases and J 6 bases; bases outside gene matches: 11. This CDR3 is built from 15 residues. Here the CDR3 reads CASTSGDRGGQPQHF. Written as DNA, the CDR3 is TGTGCCAGCACCTCGGGTGACAGGGGTGGTCAGCCCCAGCATTTT. The complete variable domain, with remaining parts taken from reference TRBV28 and TRBJ1-5, reads DVKVTQSSRYLVKRTGEKVFLECVQDMDHENMFWYRQDPGLGLRLIYFSYDVKMKEKGDIPEGYSVSREKKERFSLILESASTNQTSMYLCASTSGDRGGQPQHFGDGTRLSIL.

The J gene is TRBJ2-1, the V gene TRBV7-6, with D perhaps TRBD2 (5 bases). Per germline, CDR1 SGHVS and CDR2 FNYEAQ. V lost 3 bases to trimming and J lost 4 bases, with 13 bases between them. CDR3 length: 15 amino acids. CDR3: CASSFSGEGYNEQFF. CDR3 sequence (DNA): TGTGCCAGCAGCTTTTCCGGGGAAGGGTACAATGAGCAGTTCTTC. Using reference TRBV7-6 and TRBJ2-1 for the parts outside the CDR3, the full variable domain is GAGVSQSPRYKVTKRGQDVALRCDPISGHVSLYWYRQALGQGPEFLTYFNYEAQQDKSGLPNDRFSAERPEGSISTLTIQRTEQRDSAMYRCASSFSGEGYNEQFFGPGTRLTVL.

For the CDR3, the DNA is TGTGCCATCATGGGAGGGAACACAGATACGCAGTATTTT. Protein sequence: CAIMGGNTDTQYF. The rearrangement joins TRBV10-3 to TRBJ2-3; TRBD2 matches at 7 bases. Germline CDR1 ENHRY, CDR2 SYGVKD. This CDR3 is built from 13 residues. The V gene end was trimmed by 7 bases and the J gene end by 2 bases; junction bases not matched to a gene: 3.